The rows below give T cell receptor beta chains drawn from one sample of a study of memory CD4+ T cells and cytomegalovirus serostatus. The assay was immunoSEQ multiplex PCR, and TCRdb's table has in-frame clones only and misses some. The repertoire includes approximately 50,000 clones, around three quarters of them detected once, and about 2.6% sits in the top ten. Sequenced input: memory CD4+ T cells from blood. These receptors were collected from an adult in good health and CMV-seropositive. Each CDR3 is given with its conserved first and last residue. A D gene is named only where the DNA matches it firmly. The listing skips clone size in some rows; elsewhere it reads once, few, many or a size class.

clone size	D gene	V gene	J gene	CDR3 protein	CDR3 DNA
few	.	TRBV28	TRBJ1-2	CASSLGPSRGYTF	TGTGCCAGCAGTCTCGGGCCGAGTCGAGGCTACACCTTC
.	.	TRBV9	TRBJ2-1	CASSVGGRAYNEQFF	TGTGCCAGCAGCGTTGGGGGGAGAGCCTACAATGAGCAGTTCTTC
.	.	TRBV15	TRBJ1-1	CATSRDRGNTEAFF	TGTGCCACCAGCAGAGATAGGGGGAACACTGAAGCTTTCTTT
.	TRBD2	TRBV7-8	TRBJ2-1	CASSATRLALHNEQFF	TGTGCCAGCAGCGCTACGAGACTAGCTCTCCACAATGAGCAGTTCTTC
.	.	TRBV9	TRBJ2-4	CASSLEGGGENIQYF	TGTGCCAGCAGCTTAGAAGGGGGAGGGGAAAACATTCAGTACTTC
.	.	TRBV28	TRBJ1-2	CASSLARRGNYGYTF	TGTGCCAGCAGTTTGGCCCGCAGGGGAAACTATGGCTACACCTTC
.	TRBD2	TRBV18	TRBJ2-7	CASSPGGEPYEQYF	TGTGCCAGCTCACCAGGGGGGGAGCCGTACGAGCAGTACTTC
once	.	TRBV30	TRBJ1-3	CAWSVGGNTIYF	TGTGCCTGGAGCGTCGGCGGAAACACCATATATTTT
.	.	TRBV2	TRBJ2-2	CASIFSPGFAGELFF	TGTGCCAGCATCTTCAGTCCGGGGTTTGCCGGGGAGCTGTTTTTT
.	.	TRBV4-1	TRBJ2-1	CASSLRGTGYNEQFF	TGCGCCAGCAGCCTCCGCGGGACGGGCTACAATGAGCAGTTCTTC
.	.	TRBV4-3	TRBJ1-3	CASSQEVVTSGVRSGNTIYF	TGCGCCAGCAGCCAAGAAGTAGTGACATCTGGGGTCCGCTCTGGAAACACCATATATTTT
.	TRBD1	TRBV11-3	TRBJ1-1	CASSLTPPRGLSSNTEAFF	TGTGCCAGCAGCTTAACCCCTCCGAGGGGGCTTTCGTCGAACACTGAAGCTTTCTTT
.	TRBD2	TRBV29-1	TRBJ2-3	CSAQSGSGTDTQYF	TGCAGCGCCCAGAGCGGGAGTGGAACAGATACGCAGTATTTT
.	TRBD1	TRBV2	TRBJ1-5	CASSEALQGAWDQPQHF	TGTGCCAGCAGTGAAGCGCTTCAGGGGGCATGGGATCAGCCCCAGCATTTT
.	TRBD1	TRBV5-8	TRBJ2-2	CASSRDRRWELFF	TGTGCCAGCAGTCGGGACAGACGATGGGAGCTGTTTTTT
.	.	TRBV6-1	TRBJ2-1	CASSGGARANEQFF	TGTGCCAGCAGTGGGGGGGCGAGAGCCAATGAGCAGTTCTTC
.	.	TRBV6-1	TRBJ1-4	CASSRGRNNEKLFF	TGTGCCAGCAGCCGGGGCCGAAATAATGAAAAACTGTTTTTT
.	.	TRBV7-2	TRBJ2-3	CASSASSTDTQYF	TGTGCCAGCAGCGCCTCTAGCACAGATACGCAGTATTTT
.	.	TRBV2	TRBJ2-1	CASSDSGQLYNEQFF	TGTGCCAGCAGTGATTCTGGACAGCTCTACAATGAGCAGTTCTTC
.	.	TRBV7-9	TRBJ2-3	CASSVTPGLTQYF	TGTGCCAGCAGCGTGACGCCGGGACTTACGCAGTATTTT
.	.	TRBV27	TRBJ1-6	CASGAPENPYSSEALHF	TGTGCCAGCGGGGCACCAGAAAACCCCTACAGCTCCGAAGCCCTCCACTTT
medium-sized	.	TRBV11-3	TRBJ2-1	CASSSSSYNEQFF	TGTGCCAGCAGCTCGAGCTCCTACAATGAGCAGTTCTTC
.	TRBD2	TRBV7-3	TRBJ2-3	CASSSGTSTDTQYF	TGTGCCAGCAGCAGCGGGACTAGCACAGATACGCAGTATTTT
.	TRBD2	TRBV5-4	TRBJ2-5	CASSAGLAGQETQYF	TGTGCCAGCAGCGCCGGACTAGCGGGGCAAGAGACCCAGTACTTC
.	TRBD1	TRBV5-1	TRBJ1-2	CASSLEPGQGYGYTF	TGCGCCAGCAGCTTGGAGCCCGGACAGGGTTATGGCTACACCTTC
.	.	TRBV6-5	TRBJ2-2	CASTPGNTGELFF	TGTGCCAGCACCCCAGGGAACACCGGGGAGCTGTTTTTT
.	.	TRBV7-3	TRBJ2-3	CASSLTGTPEQGTQYF	TGTGCCAGCAGCCTAACCGGGACACCCGAGCAGGGTACGCAGTATTTT
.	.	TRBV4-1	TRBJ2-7	CASSQTSGTAPYEQYF	TGCGCCAGCAGCCAAACCTCCGGGACGGCTCCCTACGAGCAGTACTTC
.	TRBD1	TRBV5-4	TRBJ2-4	CASSPPGQGQNIQYF	TGTGCCAGCAGCCCACCAGGACAGGGCCAAAACATTCAGTACTTC
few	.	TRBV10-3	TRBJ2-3	CAISERNTQYF	TGTGCCATCAGTGAGAGAAATACGCAGTATTTT
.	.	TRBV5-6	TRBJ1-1	CASSLGTEIMNTEAFF	TGTGCCAGCAGCTTGGGGACTGAGATTATGAACACTGAAGCTTTCTTT
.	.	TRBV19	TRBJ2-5	CASSTARDALIETQYF	TGTGCCAGTAGTACTGCCCGGGACGCCCTGATCGAGACCCAGTACTTC
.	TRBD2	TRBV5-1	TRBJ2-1	CASSFDTSGSGTEQFF	TGCGCCAGCAGCTTTGATACTAGCGGGAGCGGTACTGAGCAGTTCTTC
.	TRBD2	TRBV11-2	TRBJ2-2	CASSWGQRGNTGELFF	TGTGCCAGCAGCTGGGGCCAGCGGGGGAACACCGGGGAGCTGTTTTTT
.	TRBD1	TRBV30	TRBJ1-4	CAWSVAGQGGEKLFF	TGTGCCTGGAGTGTCGCTGGACAGGGTGGTGAAAAACTGTTTTTT
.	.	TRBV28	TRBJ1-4	CASWGGIEKLFF	TGTGCCAGCTGGGGCGGTATTGAAAAACTGTTTTTT
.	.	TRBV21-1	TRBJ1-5	CASSPGLLSNQPQHF	TGTGCCAGCAGCCCAGGGTTGTTAAGCAATCAGCCCCAGCATTTT
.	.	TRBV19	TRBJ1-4	CASSIGRGRGEKLFF	TGTGCCAGTAGTATAGGTCGGGGGCGGGGCGAAAAACTGTTTTTT
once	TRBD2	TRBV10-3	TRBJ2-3	CAIRPGLDTDTQYF	TGTGCCATCAGGCCGGGACTAGACACAGATACGCAGTATTTT
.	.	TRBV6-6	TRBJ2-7	CASSMGDYEQYF	TGTGCCAGCAGCATGGGGGATTACGAGCAGTACTTC
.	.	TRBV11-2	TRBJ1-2	CASSGYNYGYTF	TGTGCCAGCAGCGGATATAACTATGGCTACACCTTC
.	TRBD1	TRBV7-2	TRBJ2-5	CASSPGQMETQYF	TGTGCCAGCAGCCCGGGACAGATGGAGACCCAGTACTTC
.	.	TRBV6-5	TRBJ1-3	CASSSGFSGNTIYF	TGTGCCAGCAGTTCAGGGTTCTCTGGAAACACCATATATTTT
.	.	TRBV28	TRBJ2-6	CASSRTGANVLTF	TGTGCCAGCTCTAGAACTGGGGCCAACGTCCTGACTTTC
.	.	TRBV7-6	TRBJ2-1	CASSSSRGEQFF	TGTGCCAGCAGCTCCTCCAGGGGTGAGCAGTTCTTC
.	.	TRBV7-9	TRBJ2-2	CASSLALLQTTGELFF	TGTGCCAGCAGCTTAGCGCTTTTGCAAACTACCGGGGAGCTGTTTTTT
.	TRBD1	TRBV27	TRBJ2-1	CASSLSRTGIHNEQFF	TGTGCCAGCAGTTTATCGCGGACAGGGATCCACAATGAGCAGTTCTTC
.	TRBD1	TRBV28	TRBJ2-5	CASSGQGQETQYF	TGTGCCAGCAGTGGACAGGGACAAGAGACCCAGTACTTC
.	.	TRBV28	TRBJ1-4	CASGGAGKLFF	TGTGCCAGCGGGGGGGCAGGAAAACTGTTTTTT
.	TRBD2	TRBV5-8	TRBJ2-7	CASSLFFGTSGRESYEQYF	TGTGCCAGCAGCTTGTTCTTTGGGACTAGCGGGCGAGAATCCTACGAGCAGTACTTC
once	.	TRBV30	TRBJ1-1	CAWSVSAYNTEAFF	TGTGCCTGGAGTGTGTCTGCTTACAACACTGAAGCTTTCTTT
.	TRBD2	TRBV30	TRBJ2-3	CAWSVLSGTITDTQYF	TGTGCCTGGAGTGTACTGTCGGGGACTATCACAGATACGCAGTATTTT
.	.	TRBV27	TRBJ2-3	CASSTLRDTQYF	TGTGCCAGCAGCACCTTAAGGGATACGCAGTATTTT